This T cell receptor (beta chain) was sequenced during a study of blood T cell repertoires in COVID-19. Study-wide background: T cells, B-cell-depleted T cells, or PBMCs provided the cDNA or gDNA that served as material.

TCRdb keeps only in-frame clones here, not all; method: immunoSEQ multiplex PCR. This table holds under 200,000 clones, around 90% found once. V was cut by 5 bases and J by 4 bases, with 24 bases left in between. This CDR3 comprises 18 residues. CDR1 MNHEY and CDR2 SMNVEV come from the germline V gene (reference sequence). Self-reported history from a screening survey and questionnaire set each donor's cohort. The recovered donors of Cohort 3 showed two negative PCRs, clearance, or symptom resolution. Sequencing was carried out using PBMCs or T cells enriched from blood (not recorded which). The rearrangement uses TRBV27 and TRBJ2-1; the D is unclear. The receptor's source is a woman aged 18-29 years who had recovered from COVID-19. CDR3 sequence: CASSTLARSHFGYNEQFF. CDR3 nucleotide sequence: TGTGCCAGCAGTACCCTCGCCCGGAGTCACTTTGGGTACAATGAGCAGTTCTTC.